The sequence of this TCR beta chain was determined in a study of memory B cells and T cells in multiple sclerosis. Findings and caveats of the study: Clone-set sizes differed between compartments, so shared clonotype counts needed normalization.

Stimulus-free culture yielded autoproliferating CFSE-dim and non-proliferating CFSE-high T cells, each sequenced separately. 5x10^7 CFSE-labeled PBMCs were cultured 7 days unstimulated, then replicate wells were pooled. The PBMCs received about 0.45 uM CFSE and serum-free culture with no added stimuli. TCRdb keeps only in-frame clones here, not all; method: immunoSEQ multiplex PCR. The repertoire holds 10,000 to 15,000 clones, with roughly 86% as singletons. The germline gives CDR1 SEHNR, CDR2 FQNEAQ (reference sequence). This CDR3 contains 14 residues. V lost 5 bases and J 0 bases, leaving 7 bases between the germline ends. Note on this clone: Its specificity is unknown.

Sequencing was done on a sample of PBMCs from blood kept in culture. This chain uses TRBV7-9 with TRBJ2-2, with D perhaps TRBD1 (5 bases). The TCR originated in a human donor with multiple sclerosis. The CDR3: CASSPGSNTGELFF. DNA of the CDR3: TGTGCCAGCAGCCCAGGGTCGAACACCGGGGAGCTGTTTTTT.